A single sample is the source of the 18 T cell receptor beta chains below, sequenced in a study of PD-L1 blockade in urothelial cancer. Measured with immunoSEQ multiplex PCR; TCRdb has only the in-frame clones, and not every one. The repertoire holds under 100,000 clones, with around 91% as singletons. The time point here: pretreatment peripheral blood. This specimen consisted of PBMCs, obtained around atezolizumab (anti-PD-L1) treatment. The receptors come from a man aged 60 to 69 with urothelial cancer.

This chain connects TRBV5-1 to TRBJ2-3; D is unclear. The CDR3 has 14 amino acids. Germline values: CDR1 SGHRS, CDR2 YFSETQ. The V end was cut by 2 bases, the J end by 0 bases, with 7 bases between. The CDR3 spells CASSFSVSTDTQYF. For the CDR3, the DNA is TGCGCCAGCAGCTTCAGCGTTAGCACAGATACGCAGTATTTT.

Of note for this clone: The junction departs from germline at one end; a sequencing error may be responsible. The genes are TRBV4-2 and TRBJ2-1; D call uncertain. Germline lookup yields CDR1 LGHNA and CDR2 YNFKEQ. The CDR3 length is 14 residues. The CDR3 here is CASTQSPQYNEQFF. The CDR3 region has the DNA TGTGCCAGCACCCAAAGCCCGCAATACAATGAGCAGTTCTTC.

The chain is built from TRBV30 and TRBJ1-2; TRBD1 agrees at 7 bases. Germline CDR1 and CDR2: GTSNPN and SVGIG (reference sequence). There are 13 residues in the CDR3. The V and J ends lost 8 bases and 6 bases, in that order; junction bases with no gene match: 12. In DNA form, the CDR3 reads TGTGCCAGGGCTCAGACAGGGAGGAATGGCTACACCTTC. Translation gives CARAQTGRNGYTF.

The chain uses TRBV4-2 and TRBJ2-5; D remains unclear. V gave up 0 bases and J gave up 2 bases, with 10 bases separating them. Germline V gives CDR1 LGHNA, CDR2 YNFKEQ. CDR3 length: 15 residues. CDR3 DNA sequence: TGTGCCAGCAGCCAAGACTTCGGTAAACAAGAGACCCAGTACTTC. This translates into CASSQDFGKQETQYF.

The V and J genes are TRBV10-3 and TRBJ1-1; D may be TRBD1 (5 bases). CDR1 ENHRY and CDR2 SYGVKD come from the germline V gene. Trimming took 3 bases from V and 1 from J, leaving 18 bases between them. The CDR3 runs to 17 residues. The CDR3 region is CAISDGQGSIENTEAFF. CDR3 nucleotides: TGTGCCATCAGTGACGGGCAGGGAAGTATTGAGAACACTGAAGCTTTCTTT.

The gene calls are TRBV27 and TRBJ2-5; 8 positions agree with TRBD1. CDR1 and CDR2 from the germline V gene are MNHEY and SMNVEV (reference sequence). V gave up 5 bases and J gave up 1 base; unmatched junction bases: 0. The CDR3 totals 13 residues. CDR3 loop: CASSGTGQETQYF. The CDR3 nucleotides read TGTGCCAGCAGTGGGACAGGCCAAGAGACCCAGTACTTC.

This chain joins TRBV13 and TRBJ1-1; no firm D call. This CDR3 has 13 residues. CDR1 and CDR2 from the germline V gene are PRHDT and FYEKMQ (reference sequence). The V and J ends lost 6 bases and 0 bases respectively, with 8 bases between them. CDR3: CASRRRVNTEAFF. The DNA for the CDR3 is TGTGCCAGCAGGCGGAGGGTGAACACTGAAGCTTTCTTT.

The chain couples TRBV5-5 to TRBJ1-1; D is unresolved. The germline gives CDR1 SGHKS, CDR2 YYEKEE (reference sequence). V was pared by 1 base and J by 8 bases, with 12 bases between. This CDR3 is built from 13 residues. DNA for the CDR3: TGTGCCAGCAGCTTGCTCTCCCAGTCGGAAGCTTTCTTT. It yields the protein CASSLLSQSEAFF. The entire variable domain, with the rest obtained from reference TRBV5-5 and TRBJ1-1, is as follows: DAGVTQSPTHLIKTRGQQVTLRCSPISGHKSVSWYQQVLGQGPQFIFQYYEKEERGRGNFPDRFSARQFPNYSSELNVNALLLGDSALYLCASSLLSQSEAFFGQGTRLTVV.

The chain recombines TRBV11-2 with TRBJ1-1, with D possibly matching TRBD1 (6 bases). Trimming cost V 2 bases and J 1 base, with 8 bases left between them. Germline CDR1 SGHAT, CDR2 FQNNGV. The CDR3 has 14 amino acids. DNA of the CDR3: TGTGCCAGCAGCTTACACAGGGAGAACACTGAAGCTTTCTTT. Amino acids: CASSLHRENTEAFF.

In nucleotides, the CDR3 is TGTGCCAGCTCACCACCGGCCCGAGAGACCCAGTACTTC. This codes for CASSPPARETQYF. V is TRBV18 and J is TRBJ2-5; D ambiguous. In germline, CDR1 is KGHSH, CDR2 LQKENI. This CDR3 contains 13 residues. Trimming shortened V by 0 bases and J by 4 bases, and 6 bases separated the two germline ends. The full variable domain, in which reference TRBV18 and TRBJ2-5 provide the parts outside the CDR3, is NAGVMQNPRHLVRRRGQEARLRCSPMKGHSHVYWYRQLPEEGLKFMVYLQKENIIDESGMPKERFSAEFPKEGPSILRIQQVVRGDSAAYFCASSPPARETQYFGPGTRLLVL.

This clone has just one count. The gene calls are TRBV5-4 and TRBJ2-3; TRBD2 might be the D (5 bases). From germline, CDR1 is SGHNT and CDR2 YYREEE (reference sequence). The ends were cut back, 2 bases at V and 8 bases at J, with 18 bases in the middle. The CDR3 contains 15 residues. The CDR3 coding sequence is TGTGCCAGCAGCTTCGGCTCCCCCCGGGAAGGTACGCAGTATTTT. Translating it yields CASSFGSPREGTQYF.

This clone was detected once. The gene calls are TRBV2 and TRBJ2-2, with D hard to call. Trimming removed 6 bases at V and 6 bases at J, with 11 bases between. Germline loops: CDR1 SNHLY, CDR2 FYNNEI. The CDR3 is 13 amino acids. The CDR3 nucleotides are TGTGCCAGCAGCTTGGCTTTTCCCGGGGAGCTGTTTTTT. Translated, it gives CASSLAFPGELFF. The full variable domain, with the rest looked up from reference TRBV2 and TRBJ2-2, is EPEVTQTPSHQVTQMGQEVILRCVPISNHLYFYWYRQILGQKVEFLVSFYNNEISEKSEIFDDQFSVERPDGSNFTLKIRSTKLEDSAMYFCASSLAFPGELFFGEGSRLTVL.

The chain couples TRBV5-4 to TRBJ2-7; tentative D call: TRBD1 (6 bases). The CDR3 consists of 16 residues. V was shortened by 0 bases and J by 3 bases, with 16 bases between the two germline ends. The germline CDR1 and CDR2 sequences are SGHNT and YYREEE (reference sequence). CDR3 protein: CASSLGGQRSIYEQYF. The CDR3 DNA reads TGTGCCAGCAGCTTGGGCGGACAGCGCAGTATCTACGAGCAGTACTTC.

V usage is TRBV27 and J usage is TRBJ2-7, with a possible D match to TRBD1 (6 bases). The CDR3 spans 13 residues. Germline V gene lookup returns CDR1 MNHEY and CDR2 SMNVEV (reference sequence). Between the trimmed V and J ends, which lost 5 bases and 2 bases, there was a span of 10 bases. The CDR3 loop reads CASSAYRAYEQYF. As DNA, the CDR3 is TGTGCCAGCAGTGCCTACAGGGCCTACGAGCAGTACTTC.

The sample holds one count of this clone. The chain has TRBV6-1 and TRBJ2-3; 8 bases fit TRBD2. Trimming cost V 11 bases and J 4 bases; bases outside gene matches: 14. Germline V gives CDR1 MNHNS, CDR2 SASEGT. The CDR3 has 15 residues. CDR3 in amino acids: CASGPGGALPDTQYF. The CDR3 coding sequence is TGTGCCTCCGGGCCGGGGGGGGCGCTCCCAGATACGCAGTATTTT.

This chain uses TRBV7-8 with TRBJ2-5; tentatively, D is TRBD2 (5 bases). CDR3 length: 14 amino acids. The germline gives CDR1 SGHVS, CDR2 FQNEAQ. V was pared by 2 bases and J by 5 bases, with 12 bases between. For the CDR3, the DNA is TGTGCCAGCAGCTTAACGGCTAGCTGGGAGACCCAGTACTTC. Its protein product is CASSLTASWETQYF.

The rearrangement links TRBV2 to TRBJ2-7, with D hard to call. The germline CDR1 and CDR2 sequences are SNHLY and FYNNEI. This CDR3 has 11 residues. Deletions cut 5 bases from V and 2 bases from J, with 4 bases between. The CDR3 nucleotides read TGTGCCAGCAGTCCAACCTACGAGCAGTACTTC. It encodes CASSPTYEQYF.

This clone was seen more than once but under ten times. The V call is TRBV6-5, the J call TRBJ1-2; tentatively, D is TRBD1 (6 bases). CDR1 is MNHEY, CDR2 SVGAGI, per germline. The CDR3 loop spans 13 amino acids. V was cut by 5 bases and J by 2 bases, with 9 bases left in between. The CDR3 DNA follows: TGTGCCAGCAGTCCCGGACAGAACTATGGCTACACCTTC. Protein: CASSPGQNYGYTF.